This T cell receptor (beta chain) was documented in a study of T cells expressing NK-cell markers (dated by TCRdb to 2019 to 2021). For the wider study: TCR beta-chain repertoires were profiled in sorted CD3+CD56+NKG2C+, CD3+CD56+NKG2C- and CD3+CD56-NKG2C+ T-cell subsets from several donors. Of the eight sequenced donors, seven were found to be HCMV-seropositive and one was found to be HCMV-seronegative. Sequencing of the libraries produced 2 x 150 bp reads on Illumina HiSeq 2000/2500, MiSeq or NextSeq. Randomly selected healthy volunteers, three men and five women, were used as the eight sequenced donors.

Taken from cysteine to phenylalanine, the CDR3 has 13 residues. Only the protein is on record. The germline V gene encodes CDR1 SGHDT and CDR2 YYEEEE. As for this clonotype: Its antigen has not been determined.

Overall results and qualifications from the work: In six donors, the dominant CD3+CD56+NKG2C+ clonotypes were found to rank among the top 10 CD8+ clonotypes and to make up about 1.0-7.5% of CD8+ T cells. Those dominant clonotypes were again the most abundant among CD3+CD56-NKG2C+ cells in a handful of donors, at roughly 28.3-65%. Whether the expanded NKG2C-expressing T cell clones were specific for HCMV antigens remained unclear.

HCMV-specific IgG was detected in serum with a commercial ELISA kit to determine HCMV serostatus. Ficoll density gradient centrifugation was used to isolate peripheral blood mononuclear cells from blood. TCRdb lists the instrument as Illumina HiSeq 2000. 5'RACE template switching, by which a universal primer site and unique molecular identifiers were added, was used to make TCR beta cDNA libraries. cDNA synthesis was primed from the TCR beta constant segment, followed by two successive PCR amplification steps. Per the authors' processing: MIGEC handled demultiplexing of the reads and grouping by UMI, while MiTCR was used to assemble and quantify clonotypes. To exclude erroneous sequences, only TCR cDNA sequences supported by at least two reads were retained. The tcR package was used for downstream repertoire analysis, with clonotypes matched between fractions based on CDR3 nucleotide sequence plus V segment. Antigen specificity was annotated against VDJdb with VDJmatch, allowing one amino acid substitution in CDR3. Once TCRdb had reprocessed the reads, it stored one entry per CDR3 protein sequence and supplied no DNA. The V and J calls were determined by TCRdb, not by the authors. The sample table on file contains 150,000 to 200,000 distinct CDR3 sequences. 20% to 25% of the sample rests with the top ten.

The receptor's source is a man aged 18-70 years in good health. Here the chain combines TRBV5-6 and TRBJ1-2. The source material was blood T cells: a sorted CD56 or NKG2C T cell subset, CD4+ or CD8+ T cells, or bulk PBMC T cells (not recorded which). The encoded CDR3 is CASSLDRNYGYTF.